This record looks at one T cell receptor (beta chain) sequence and its context. A library of TCRbeta sequences, prepared with unique molecular identifiers, was generated. TCRdb passed the PCR reads through MiXCR, listing each CDR3 protein once. The sample records roughly 590,000 distinct CDR3 sequences, around a sixth being singletons. This sample stems from a study of T-cell reconstitution after alpha-beta-depleted transplantation in children. Here the sequenced sample was PBMCs from the stem cell graft donor, taken from the stem cell graft. The receptor's source is a human donor who donated a stem cell graft to a child with acute myeloid leukemia.

CDR3 region: CASSLNARATDTQYF. In DNA form, the CDR3 reads TGTGCCAGCAGCTTAAATGCCAGGGCCACAGATACGCAGTATTTT. The V and J genes are TRBV11-3 and TRBJ2-3, with D perhaps TRBD1 (5 bases). CDR1 SGHNT and CDR2 YENEEA come from the germline V gene. This CDR3 region has 15 residues. V was shortened by 2 bases and J by 2 bases, with 11 bases between the two germline ends.